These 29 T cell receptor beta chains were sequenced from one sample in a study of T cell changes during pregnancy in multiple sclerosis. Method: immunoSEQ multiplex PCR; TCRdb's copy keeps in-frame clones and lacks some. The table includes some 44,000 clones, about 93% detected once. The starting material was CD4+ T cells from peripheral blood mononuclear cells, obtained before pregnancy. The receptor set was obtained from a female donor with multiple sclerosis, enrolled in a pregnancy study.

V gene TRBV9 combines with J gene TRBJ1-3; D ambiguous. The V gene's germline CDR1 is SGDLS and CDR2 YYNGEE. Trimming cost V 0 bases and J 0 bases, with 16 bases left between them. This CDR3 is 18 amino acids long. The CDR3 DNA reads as TGTGCCAGCAGCGTAGACGGGCGGAGCGGGGACTCTGGAAACACCATATATTTT. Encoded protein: CASSVDGRSGDSGNTIYF.

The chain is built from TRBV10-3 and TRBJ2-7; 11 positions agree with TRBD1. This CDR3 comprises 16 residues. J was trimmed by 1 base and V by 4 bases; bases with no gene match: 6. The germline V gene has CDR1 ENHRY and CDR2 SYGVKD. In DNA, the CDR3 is TGTGCCATCAGTGGAGGAGGACAGGGGGCGTCCTACGAGCAGTACTTC. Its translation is CAISGGGQGASYEQYF.

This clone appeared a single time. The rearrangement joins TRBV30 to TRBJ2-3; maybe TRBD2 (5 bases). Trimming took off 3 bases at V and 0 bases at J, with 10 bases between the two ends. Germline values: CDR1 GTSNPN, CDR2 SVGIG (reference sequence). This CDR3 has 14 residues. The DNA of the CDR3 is TGTGCCTGGAGAGGAGCGGCTAGCACAGATACGCAGTATTTT. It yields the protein CAWRGAASTDTQYF.

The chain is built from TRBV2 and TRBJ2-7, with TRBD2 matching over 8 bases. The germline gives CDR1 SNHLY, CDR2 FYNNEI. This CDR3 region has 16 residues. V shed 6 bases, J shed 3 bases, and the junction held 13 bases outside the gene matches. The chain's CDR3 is CASSQAGGDSIYEQYF. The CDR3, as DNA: TGTGCCAGCAGCCAAGCCGGGGGGGATTCGATCTACGAGCAGTACTTC.

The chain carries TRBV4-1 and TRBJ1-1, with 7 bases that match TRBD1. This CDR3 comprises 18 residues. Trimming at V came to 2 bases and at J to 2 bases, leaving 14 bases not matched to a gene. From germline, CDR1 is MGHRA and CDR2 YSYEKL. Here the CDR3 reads CASSQWAAGGSVNTEAFF. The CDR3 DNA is TGCGCCAGCAGCCAATGGGCGGCAGGGGGAAGCGTTAACACTGAAGCTTTCTTT.

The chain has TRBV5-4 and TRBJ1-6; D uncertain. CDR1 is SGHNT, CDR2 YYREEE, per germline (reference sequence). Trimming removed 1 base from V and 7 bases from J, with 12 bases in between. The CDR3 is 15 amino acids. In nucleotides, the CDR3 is TGTGCCAGCAGCTTGAGCAGGAACGAAAATTCACCCCTCCACTTT. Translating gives CASSLSRNENSPLHF. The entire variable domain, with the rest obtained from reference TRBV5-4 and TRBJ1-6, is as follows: ETGVTQSPTHLIKTRGQQVTLRCSSQSGHNTVSWYQQALGQGPQFIFQYYREEENGRGNFPPRFSGLQFPNYSSELNVNALELDDSALYLCASSLSRNENSPLHFGNGTRLTVT.

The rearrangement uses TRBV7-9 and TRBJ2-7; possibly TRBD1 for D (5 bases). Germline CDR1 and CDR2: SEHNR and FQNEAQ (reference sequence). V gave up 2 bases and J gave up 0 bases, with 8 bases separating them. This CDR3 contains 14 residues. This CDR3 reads CASSLQGHSYEQYF. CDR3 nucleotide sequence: TGTGCCAGCAGCTTACAGGGTCACTCCTACGAGCAGTACTTC.

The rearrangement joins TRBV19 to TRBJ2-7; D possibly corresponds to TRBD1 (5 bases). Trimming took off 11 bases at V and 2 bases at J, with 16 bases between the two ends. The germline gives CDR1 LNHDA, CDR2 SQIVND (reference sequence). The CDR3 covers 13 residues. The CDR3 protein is CALSGLAPYEQYF. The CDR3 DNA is TGTGCCCTTTCAGGGTTAGCCCCCTACGAGCAGTACTTC.

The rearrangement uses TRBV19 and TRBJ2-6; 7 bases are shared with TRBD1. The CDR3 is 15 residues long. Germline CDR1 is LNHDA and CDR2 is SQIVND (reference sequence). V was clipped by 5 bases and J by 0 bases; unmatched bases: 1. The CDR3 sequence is CASSSGGSGANVLTF. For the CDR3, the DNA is TGTGCCAGTAGTTCAGGGGGCTCTGGGGCCAACGTCCTGACTTTC.

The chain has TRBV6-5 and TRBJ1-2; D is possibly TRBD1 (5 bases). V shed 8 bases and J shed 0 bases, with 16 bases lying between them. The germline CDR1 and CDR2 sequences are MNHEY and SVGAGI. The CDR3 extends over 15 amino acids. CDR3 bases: TGTGCCAGCTTGAGACAGTACCCTTCTAACTATGGCTACACCTTC. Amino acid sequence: CASLRQYPSNYGYTF.

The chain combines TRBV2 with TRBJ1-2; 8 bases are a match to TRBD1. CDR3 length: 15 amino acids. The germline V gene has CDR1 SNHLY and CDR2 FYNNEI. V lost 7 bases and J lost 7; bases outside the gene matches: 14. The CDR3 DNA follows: TGTGCCAGCACCCCAGTTGGACAGGGCGGGAGTGGCTACACCTTC. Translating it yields CASTPVGQGGSGYTF.

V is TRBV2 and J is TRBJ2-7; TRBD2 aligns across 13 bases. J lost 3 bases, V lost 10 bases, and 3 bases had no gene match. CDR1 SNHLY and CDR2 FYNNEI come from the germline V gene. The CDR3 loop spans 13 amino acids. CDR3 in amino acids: CAKRTSGGYEQYF. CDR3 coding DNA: TGTGCCAAACGGACTAGCGGGGGCTACGAGCAGTACTTC.

The CDR3 DNA is TGTGCCAGCAGTGTTCTAGCGGGGGGGCGCACCGGGGAGCTGTTTTTT. Protein product: CASSVLAGGRTGELFF. This chain links TRBV11-2 with TRBJ2-2; 12 bases match TRBD2. The CDR3 length is 16 residues. V shed 6 bases and J 4 bases; nucleotides not matched to a gene: 6. The germline gives CDR1 SGHAT, CDR2 FQNNGV.

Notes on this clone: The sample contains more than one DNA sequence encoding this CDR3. The CDR3 bases are TGCGCCAGCAGCTTGGAAGCCAGGGTGAACACTGAAGCTTTCTTT. Protein: CASSLEARVNTEAFF. This chain connects TRBV5-1 to TRBJ1-1, with D possibly TRBD1 on 5 matching bases. CDR3 length: 15 amino acids. Trimming cost V 0 bases and J 0 bases, with 9 bases left between them. The V gene's germline CDR1 is SGHRS and CDR2 YFSETQ.

The CDR3 bases are TGTGCCAGCTGGGAGGAGACGAGGGGATACTATGGCTACACCTTC. Protein: CASWEETRGYYGYTF. The chain is built from TRBV28 and TRBJ1-2; D perhaps matches TRBD1 (5 bases). Germline assignment: CDR1 MDHEN and CDR2 SYDVKM. Trimming cost V 8 bases and J 3 bases, with 19 bases left between them. This CDR3 has 15 residues.

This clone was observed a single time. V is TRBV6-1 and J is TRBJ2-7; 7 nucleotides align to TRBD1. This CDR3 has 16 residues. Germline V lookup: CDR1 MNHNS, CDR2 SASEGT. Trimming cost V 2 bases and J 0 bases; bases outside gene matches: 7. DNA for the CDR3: TGTGCCAGCAGTGAATGGAGGAACAGGGGCTCCTACGAGCAGTACTTC. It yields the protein CASSEWRNRGSYEQYF.

CDR3 in amino acids: CASSETRGLNTEAFF. The CDR3 region has the DNA TGTGCCAGCAGCGAAACCAGGGGATTGAACACTGAAGCTTTCTTT. The chain carries TRBV7-3 and TRBJ1-1, with D perhaps TRBD1 (6 bases). This CDR3 has 15 amino acids. Trimming took 5 bases from V and 0 from J, leaving 13 bases between them. Germline V gene lookup returns CDR1 SGHTA and CDR2 FQGTGA.

In DNA form, the CDR3 reads TGTGCCAACCCCCGGGGGACAGGGGCGAGGGACTATGGCTACACCTTC. Translated: CANPRGTGARDYGYTF. The V call is TRBV7-2, the J call TRBJ1-2; 10 nucleotides align to TRBD1. V gave up 10 bases and J gave up 3 bases; unmatched junction bases: 14. Germline CDR1 is SGHTA and CDR2 is FQGNSA. CDR3 size: 16 residues.

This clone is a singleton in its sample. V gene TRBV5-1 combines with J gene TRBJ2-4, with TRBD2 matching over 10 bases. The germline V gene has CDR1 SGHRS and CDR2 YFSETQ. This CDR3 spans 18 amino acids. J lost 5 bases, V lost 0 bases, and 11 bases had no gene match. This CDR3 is CASSLGSSGRWSQNIQYF. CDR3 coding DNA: TGCGCCAGCAGCTTGGGTTCTAGCGGGAGATGGAGTCAAAACATTCAGTACTTC.

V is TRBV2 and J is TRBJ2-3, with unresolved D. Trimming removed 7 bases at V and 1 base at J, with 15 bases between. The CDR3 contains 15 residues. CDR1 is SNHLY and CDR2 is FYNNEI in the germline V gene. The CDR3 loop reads CASKPGGTRTDTQYF. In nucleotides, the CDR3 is TGTGCCAGCAAACCCGGCGGCACCCGCACAGATACGCAGTATTTT.

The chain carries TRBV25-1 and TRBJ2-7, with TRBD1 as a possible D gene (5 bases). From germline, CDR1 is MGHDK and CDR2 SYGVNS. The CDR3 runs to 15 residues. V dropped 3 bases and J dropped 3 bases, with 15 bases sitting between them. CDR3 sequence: CASSDPRTIGYEQYF. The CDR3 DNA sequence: TGTGCCAGCAGTGACCCCCGGACAATTGGCTACGAGCAGTACTTC.

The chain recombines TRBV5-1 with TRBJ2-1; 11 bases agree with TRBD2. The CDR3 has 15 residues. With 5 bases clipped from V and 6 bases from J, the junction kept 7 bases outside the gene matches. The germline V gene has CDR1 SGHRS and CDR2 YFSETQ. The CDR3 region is CASSPTLAGGNEQFF. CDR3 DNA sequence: TGCGCCAGCAGTCCGACTCTAGCGGGAGGCAATGAGCAGTTCTTC. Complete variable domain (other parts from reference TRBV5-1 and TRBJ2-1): KAGVTQTPRYLIKTRGQQVTLSCSPISGHRSVSWYQQTPGQGLQFLFEYFSETQRNKGNFPGRFSGRQFSNSRSEMNVSTLELGDSALYLCASSPTLAGGNEQFFGPGTRLTVL.

CDR3: CASSKLNTEAFF. CDR3 bases: TGTGCCAGTAGTAAGCTGAACACTGAAGCTTTCTTT. V gene TRBV19 combines with J gene TRBJ1-1; D is unclear. CDR3 length: 12 amino acids. The V and J ends lost 4 bases and 0 bases respectively, with 3 bases between them. CDR1 and CDR2 (germline): LNHDA, SQIVND (reference sequence).

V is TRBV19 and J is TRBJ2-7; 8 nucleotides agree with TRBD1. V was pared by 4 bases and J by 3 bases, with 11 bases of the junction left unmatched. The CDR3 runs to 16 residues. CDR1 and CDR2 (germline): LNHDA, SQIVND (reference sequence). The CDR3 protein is CASSSVRTGMDYEQYF. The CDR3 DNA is TGTGCCAGTAGTAGTGTCAGGACAGGGATGGACTACGAGCAGTACTTC.

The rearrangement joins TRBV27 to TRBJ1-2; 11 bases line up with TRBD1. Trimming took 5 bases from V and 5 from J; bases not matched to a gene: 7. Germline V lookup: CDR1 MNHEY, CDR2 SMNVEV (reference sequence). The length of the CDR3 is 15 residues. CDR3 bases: TGTGCCAGCAGTCCATGGGACAGGGGGTCATATGGCTACACCTTC. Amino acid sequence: CASSPWDRGSYGYTF.

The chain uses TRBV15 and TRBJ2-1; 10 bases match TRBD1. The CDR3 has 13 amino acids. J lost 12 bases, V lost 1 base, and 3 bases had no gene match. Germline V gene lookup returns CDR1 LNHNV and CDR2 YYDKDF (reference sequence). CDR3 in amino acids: CATSRGDRGGQFF. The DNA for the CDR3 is TGTGCCACCAGCAGAGGGGACAGGGGAGGGCAGTTCTTC.

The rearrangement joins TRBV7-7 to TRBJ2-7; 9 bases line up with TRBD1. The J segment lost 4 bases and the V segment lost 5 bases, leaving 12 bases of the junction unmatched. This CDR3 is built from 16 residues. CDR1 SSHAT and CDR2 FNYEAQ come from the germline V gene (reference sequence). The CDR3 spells CASSPAPGQGIYEQYF. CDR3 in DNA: TGTGCCAGCAGCCCTGCCCCGGGACAGGGTATATACGAGCAGTACTTC.

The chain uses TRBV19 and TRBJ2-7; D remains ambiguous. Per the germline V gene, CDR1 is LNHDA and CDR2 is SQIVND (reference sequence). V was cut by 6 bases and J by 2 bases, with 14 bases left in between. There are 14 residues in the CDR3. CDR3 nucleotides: TGTGCCAGTAGGCCGAAGACTGGCACCTACGAGCAGTACTTC. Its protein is CASRPKTGTYEQYF. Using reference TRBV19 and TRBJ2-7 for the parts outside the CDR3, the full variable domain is DGGITQSPKYLFRKEGQNVTLSCEQNLNHDAMYWYRQDPGQGLRLIYYSQIVNDFQKGDIAEGYSVSREKKESFPLTVTSAQKNPTAFYLCASRPKTGTYEQYFGPGTRLTVT.

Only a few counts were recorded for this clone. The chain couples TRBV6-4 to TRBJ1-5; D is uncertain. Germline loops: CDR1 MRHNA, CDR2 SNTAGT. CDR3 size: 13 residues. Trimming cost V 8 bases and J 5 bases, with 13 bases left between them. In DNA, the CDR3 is TGTGCCAGCGCCCGAGCGTGGGATCAGCCCCAGCATTTT. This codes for CASARAWDQPQHF.